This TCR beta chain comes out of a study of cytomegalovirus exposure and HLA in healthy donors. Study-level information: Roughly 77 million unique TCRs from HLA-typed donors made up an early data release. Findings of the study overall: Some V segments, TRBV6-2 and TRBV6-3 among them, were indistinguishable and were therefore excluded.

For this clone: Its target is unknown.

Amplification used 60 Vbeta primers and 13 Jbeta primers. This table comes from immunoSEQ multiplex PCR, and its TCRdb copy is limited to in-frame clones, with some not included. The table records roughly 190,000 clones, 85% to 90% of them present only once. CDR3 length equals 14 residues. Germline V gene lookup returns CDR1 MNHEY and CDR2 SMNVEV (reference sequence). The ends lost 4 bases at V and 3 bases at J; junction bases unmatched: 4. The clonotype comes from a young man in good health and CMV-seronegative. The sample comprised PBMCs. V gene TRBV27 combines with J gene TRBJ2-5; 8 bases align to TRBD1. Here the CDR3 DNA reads TGTGCCAGCAGTTCCGCGACAGGGGAAGAGACCCAGTACTTC. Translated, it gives CASSSATGEETQYF.